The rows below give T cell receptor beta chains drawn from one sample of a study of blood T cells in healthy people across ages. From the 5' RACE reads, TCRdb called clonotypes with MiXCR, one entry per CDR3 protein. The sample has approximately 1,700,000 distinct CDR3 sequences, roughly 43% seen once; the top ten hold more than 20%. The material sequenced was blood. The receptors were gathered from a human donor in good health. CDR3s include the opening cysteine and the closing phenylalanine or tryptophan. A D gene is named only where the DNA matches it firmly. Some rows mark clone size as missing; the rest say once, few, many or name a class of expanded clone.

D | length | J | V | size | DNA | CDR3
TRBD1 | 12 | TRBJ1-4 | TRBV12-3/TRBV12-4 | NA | TGTGCCAGCAGTCGGACAGGGGTAGAACTGTTTTTT | CASSRTGVELFF
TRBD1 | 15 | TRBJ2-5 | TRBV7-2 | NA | TGTGCCAGCAGCTACTACCGGGACAGGGAAGAGACCCAGTACTTC | CASSYYRDREETQYF
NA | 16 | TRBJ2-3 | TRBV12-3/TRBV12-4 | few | TGTGCCAGCAGTTTTGAGGCTAGCGAGGGGACAGATACGCAGTATTTT | CASSFEASEGTDTQYF
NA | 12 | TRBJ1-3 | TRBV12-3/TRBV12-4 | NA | TGTGCCAGCAGTCAACGTGAAAACACCATATATTTT | CASSQRENTIYF
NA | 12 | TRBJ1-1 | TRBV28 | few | TGTGCCAGCCGCCGAAGGGACACTGAAGCTTTCTTT | CASRRRDTEAFF
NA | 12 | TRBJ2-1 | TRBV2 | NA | TGTGCCAGCAGTGAATATTCCAGTGAGCAGTTCTTC | CASSEYSSEQFF
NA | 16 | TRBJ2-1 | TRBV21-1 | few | TGTGCCAGCAGCAAAGCGCGACTAGAGACCTACAATGAGCAGTTCTTC | CASSKARLETYNEQFF
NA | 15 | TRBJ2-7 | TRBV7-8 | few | TGTGCCAGCAGCTTAGCGGAGGGGATCCCCTACGAGCAGTACTTC | CASSLAEGIPYEQYF
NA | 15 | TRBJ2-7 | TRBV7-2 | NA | TGTGCCAGCAGCTTATCGCCGGTAGGCATGGACGAGCAGTACTTC | CASSLSPVGMDEQYF
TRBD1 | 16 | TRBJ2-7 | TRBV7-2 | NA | TGTGCCAGCAGCCTCGACGTCTTCACAGGGGGGTACGAGCAGTACTTC | CASSLDVFTGGYEQYF
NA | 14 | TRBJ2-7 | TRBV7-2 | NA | TGTGCCAGCAGCTTGTCTCCCCTCGGGGTCGAGCAGTACTTC | CASSLSPLGVEQYF
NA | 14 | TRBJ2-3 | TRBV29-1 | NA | TGCAGCGCCGGAGGGACACGAGGGGCAGATACGCAGTATTTT | CSAGGTRGADTQYF
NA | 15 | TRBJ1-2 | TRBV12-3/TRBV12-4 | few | TGTGCCAGCAGTCAACCTCCTGACGGTACCTATGGCTACACCTTC | CASSQPPDGTYGYTF
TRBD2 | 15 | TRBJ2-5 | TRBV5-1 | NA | TGCGCCAGTTCCACCCAGCGGGGGGTGCGGGAGACCCAGTACTTC | CASSTQRGVRETQYF
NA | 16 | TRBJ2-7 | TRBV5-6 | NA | TGTGCCAGCAGCGTCTTGAGAGCCCTCGCCTCCTACGAGCAGTACTTC | CASSVLRALASYEQYF
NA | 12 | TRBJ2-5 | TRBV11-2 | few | TGTGCCAGCAGCTCCCTTCCCGGGACCCAGTACTTC | CASSSLPGTQYF
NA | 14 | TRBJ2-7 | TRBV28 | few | TGTGCCAGCAGTACCCAACTGGGGGCCTACGAGCAGTACTTC | CASSTQLGAYEQYF
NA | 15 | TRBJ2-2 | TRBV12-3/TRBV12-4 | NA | TGTGCCAGCAGTTTACAGGGATGGGCCACCGGGGAGCTGTTTTTT | CASSLQGWATGELFF
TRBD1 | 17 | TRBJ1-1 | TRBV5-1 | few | TGCGCCAGCAGCTTGGGACAGGGACGATCTCCGAACACTGAAGCTTTCTTT | CASSLGQGRSPNTEAFF
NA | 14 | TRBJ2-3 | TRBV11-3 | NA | TGTGCCAGCAGCTACGGGACATTCGCGGATACGCAGTATTTT | CASSYGTFADTQYF
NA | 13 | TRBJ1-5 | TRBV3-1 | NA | TGTGCCAGCAGCCAAGAGGCGGATCAGCCCCAGCATTTT | CASSQEADQPQHF
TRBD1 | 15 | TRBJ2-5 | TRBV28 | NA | TGTACCAGCAGTTTCGGGACAGGGGATTGGGGGACCCAGTACTTC | CTSSFGTGDWGTQYF
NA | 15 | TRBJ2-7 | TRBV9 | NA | TGTGCCAGCAGCGTAGCTCATGGGGTTGCCTACGAGCAGTACTTC | CASSVAHGVAYEQYF